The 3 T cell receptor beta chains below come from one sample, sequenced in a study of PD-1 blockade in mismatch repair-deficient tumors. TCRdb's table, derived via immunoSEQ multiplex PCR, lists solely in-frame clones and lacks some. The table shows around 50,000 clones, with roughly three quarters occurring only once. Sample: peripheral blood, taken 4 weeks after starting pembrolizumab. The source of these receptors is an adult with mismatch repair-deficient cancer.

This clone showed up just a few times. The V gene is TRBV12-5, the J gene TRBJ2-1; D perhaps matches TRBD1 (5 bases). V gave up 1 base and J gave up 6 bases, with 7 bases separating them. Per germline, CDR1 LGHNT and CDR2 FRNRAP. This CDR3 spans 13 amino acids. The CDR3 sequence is CASGLGQGNEQFF. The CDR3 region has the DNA TGTGCTAGTGGTTTGGGGCAGGGCAATGAGCAGTTCTTC.

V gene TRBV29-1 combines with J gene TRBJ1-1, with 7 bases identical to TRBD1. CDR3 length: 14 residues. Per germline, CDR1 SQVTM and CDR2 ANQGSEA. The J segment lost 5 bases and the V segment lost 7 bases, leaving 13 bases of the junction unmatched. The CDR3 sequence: CSGGTAPGDTEAFF. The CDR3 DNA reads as TGCAGCGGGGGGACAGCTCCGGGGGATACTGAAGCTTTCTTT.

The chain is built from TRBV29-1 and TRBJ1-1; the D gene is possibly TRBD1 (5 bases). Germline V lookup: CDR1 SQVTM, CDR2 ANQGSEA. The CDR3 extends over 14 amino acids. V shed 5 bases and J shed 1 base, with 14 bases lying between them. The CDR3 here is CSVRVGAENTEAFF. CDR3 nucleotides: TGCAGCGTTCGAGTCGGGGCTGAGAACACTGAAGCTTTCTTT.